The table lists the clone carrying this T cell receptor (beta chain) with a few counts. Antigen unknown. The sample originates from a study of T-cell reconstitution after alpha-beta-depleted transplantation in children. Molecular barcoding with unique molecular identifiers was used for the TCRbeta library. TCRdb re-called the PCR reads through MiXCR, storing one row per CDR3 protein. This table holds under 850,000 distinct CDR3 sequences, roughly 14% found once. V was pared by 6 bases and J by 4 bases, with 9 bases of the junction left unmatched. The CDR3 is 15 amino acids. CDR1 and CDR2 (germline): SGHTA, FQGNSA. Study-wide points: Several hundred expanded graft clones reportedly gave rise to the alpha-beta T cells present about two months after transplant. In some patients, recipient T cells and intrathymic progenitors surviving conditioning explained high day-60 diversity. Newly generated T cells supplied most T-cell counts and diversity one year post-transplant.

This TCR came from a girl aged 2-10 years with congenital amegakaryocytic thrombocytopenia, due to receive a stem cell transplant. This chain links TRBV7-2 with TRBJ1-5, with 7 positions matching TRBD1. The sample in question was PBMCs, obtained before TCRalphabeta/CD19-depleted stem cell transplant. CDR3 protein: CASRDRALSNQPQHF. CDR3 nucleotide sequence: TGTGCCAGCAGAGACAGGGCACTTTCAAATCAGCCCCAGCATTTT.